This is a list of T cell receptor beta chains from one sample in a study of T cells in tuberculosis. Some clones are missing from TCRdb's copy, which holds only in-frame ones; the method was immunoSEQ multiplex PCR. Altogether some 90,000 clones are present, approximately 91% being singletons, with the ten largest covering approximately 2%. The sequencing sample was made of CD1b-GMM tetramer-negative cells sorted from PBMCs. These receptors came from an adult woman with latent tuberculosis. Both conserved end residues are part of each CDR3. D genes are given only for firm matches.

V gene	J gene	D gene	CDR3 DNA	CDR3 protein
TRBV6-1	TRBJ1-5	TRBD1	TGTGCCAGCAACAGACAGGGGGGTGGCAATCAGCCCCAGCATTTT	CASNRQGGGNQPQHF
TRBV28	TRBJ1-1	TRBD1	TGTGCCAGCAGTCCCAATTCAGGACAGGGAGAAGCTTTCTTT	CASSPNSGQGEAFF
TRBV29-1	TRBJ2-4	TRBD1	TGCAGCGTTGAGGGACAGCCGGATTTCATTCAGTACTTC	CSVEGQPDFIQYF
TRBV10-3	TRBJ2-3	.	TGTGCCATCAGTGAGTCGACTAGGACAGATACGCAGTATTTT	CAISESTRTDTQYF
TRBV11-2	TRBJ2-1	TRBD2	TGTGCCAGCAGCTTTGGACTAGCGGGGGGATTCTCCTACAATGAGCAGTTCTTC	CASSFGLAGGFSYNEQFF
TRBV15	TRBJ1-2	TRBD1	TGTGCCACCAGCAGAGTGAGGGGGCGGAGTGGCTACACCTTC	CATSRVRGRSGYTF
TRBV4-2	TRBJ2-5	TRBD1	TGTGCCAGCAGCCAAGGACAGGGACGTGCGGAAGAGACCCAGTACTTC	CASSQGQGRAEETQYF
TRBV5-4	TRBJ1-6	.	TGTGCCAGCAGCTTGGGGCTGACAGGTTCACCCCTCCACTTT	CASSLGLTGSPLHF
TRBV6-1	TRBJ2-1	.	TGTGCCAGCAGTGTGGGGCGTCAGGCCTACAATGAGCAGTTCTTC	CASSVGRQAYNEQFF
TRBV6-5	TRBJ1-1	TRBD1	TGTGCCAGCAGTTACCACGACAGGGCCACTGAAGCTTTCTTT	CASSYHDRATEAFF
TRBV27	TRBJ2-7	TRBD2	TGTGCCAGCAGTAAACTAGCGGGGACTAGCTCCTACGAGCAGTACTTC	CASSKLAGTSSYEQYF
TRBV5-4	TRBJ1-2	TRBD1	TGTGCCAGCAGCCCCATGGTTCCGGGACAGGGTAACTATGGCTACACCTTC	CASSPMVPGQGNYGYTF
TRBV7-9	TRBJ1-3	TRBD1	TGTGCCAGCAGTCCACAGGGGCACCTCTCTGGAAACACCATATATTTT	CASSPQGHLSGNTIYF